Each of the 6 T cell receptor beta chains below was sequenced from the same sample in a study of shared clonotypes between healthy human individuals. Clones were sequenced by immunoSEQ multiplex PCR, and TCRdb holds only the in-frame ones, with some missing. The sample holds approximately 1.4 million clones, approximately 98% seen once. Sequenced input: naive CD4+ T cells sorted from blood. The sample's subset: CD45RA+ positively selected. The origin of the receptors is a man aged 25-40 years in good health.

The gene calls are TRBV6-6 and TRBJ1-5; D not resolved. Trimming took off 7 bases at V and 9 bases at J, with 13 bases between the two ends. The CDR3 runs 12 residues. CDR1 is MNHNY, CDR2 SVGAGI, per germline (reference sequence). The CDR3 sequence is CASTRVGRPQHF. CDR3 nucleotide sequence: TGTGCCAGCACAAGGGTAGGAAGGCCCCAGCATTTT.

Note on this clone: The DNA is left out, because the CDR3 cannot be placed on it with certainty; the CDR3 is given as TCRdb lists it. Here the CDR3 reads CASSSSLGTGYEQYF. The chain recombines TRBV25-1 with TRBJ2-7. From germline, CDR1 is MGHDK and CDR2 SYGVNS. Both ends counted, the CDR3 spans 15 residues.

The rearrangement links TRBV28 to TRBJ1-5; D not resolved. Germline V gene data show CDR1 as MDHEN and CDR2 as SYDVKM. This CDR3 comprises 12 residues. Trimming removed 4 bases at V and 7 bases at J, with 8 bases between. The CDR3 DNA reads as TGTGCCAGCAGTTCCCACTTCCAGCCCCAGCATTTT. Translated, it gives CASSSHFQPQHF.

This chain links TRBV19 with TRBJ2-1, with 13 bases lining up with TRBD2. The germline gives CDR1 LNHDA, CDR2 SQIVND (reference sequence). This CDR3 is built from 18 residues. J lost 4 bases, V lost 2 bases, and 8 bases had no gene match. The CDR3 loop reads CASSIQRLAGGPYNEQFF. CDR3 bases: TGTGCCAGTAGTATACAGAGACTAGCGGGAGGCCCATACAATGAGCAGTTCTTC.

This clone was seen just once. J is TRBJ2-1 and V is TRBV27, with D possibly TRBD2 on 5 matching bases. The germline V and J ends were trimmed by 0 bases and 0 bases, with 12 bases remaining between them. There are 17 residues in the CDR3. Germline V gene sequence: CDR1 MNHEY, CDR2 SMNVEV (reference sequence). This CDR3 reads CASSLSASPYSYNEQFF. CDR3 bases: TGTGCCAGCAGTTTATCGGCTAGCCCGTACTCCTACAATGAGCAGTTCTTC.

The chain recombines TRBV6-6 with TRBJ2-5; D not certain. CDR1 is MNHNY, CDR2 SVGAGI, per germline (reference sequence). V lost 0 bases and J 11 bases, leaving 13 bases between the germline ends. The length of the CDR3 is 13 residues. CDR3 sequence: CASSYSKIYAQYF. The CDR3 DNA is TGTGCCAGCAGTTACTCGAAAATTTACGCTCAGTACTTC.